Listed here are 32 T cell receptor beta chains from one sample, sequenced in a study of CD8 T cells in Susac syndrome. Random-hexamer reverse transcription was applied to roughly 0.5 to 1 ug RNA. MiXCR, run by TCRdb on the immunoSEQ multiplex PCR reads, gives a single entry per CDR3 protein. This sample yields approximately 190,000 distinct CDR3 sequences, of which around 95% are seen a single time; around 0.1% belongs to the top ten. Specimen: CD4+ T cells from PBMCs. Source of these receptors: a human donor with Susac syndrome.

The chain uses TRBV9 and TRBJ1-1; possible D gene TRBD1, 5 bases. The ends were cut back, 7 bases at V and 4 bases at J, with 17 bases in the middle. CDR3 length: 14 amino acids. CDR1 and CDR2 from the germline V gene are SGDLS and YYNGEE. This CDR3 reads CASAYGGAGTEAFF. The CDR3 bases are TGTGCCAGCGCCTACGGTGGGGCTGGCACTGAAGCTTTCTTT. Supplemented by reference TRBV9 and TRBJ1-1, the full variable domain reads DSGVTQTPKHLITATGQRVTLRCSPRSGDLSVYWYQQSLDQGLQFLIQYYNGEERAKGNILERFSAQQFPDLHSELNLSSLELGDSALYFCASAYGGAGTEAFFGQGTRLTVV.

This rearrangement joins TRBV20-1 to TRBJ1-6; D is perhaps TRBD1 (6 bases). V was shortened by 5 bases and J by 10 bases, with 27 bases between the two germline ends. Germline V gene sequence: CDR1 DFQATT, CDR2 SNEGSKA (reference sequence). The CDR3 length is 17 residues. CDR3 bases: TGCAGTGCTCAAGGTCTGGGGGCGGGACACCAAGAATCACCCCTCCACTTT. Amino acid sequence: CSAQGLGAGHQESPLHF.

The chain has TRBV6-5 and TRBJ2-1; D is unclear. The CDR3 loop spans 14 amino acids. Trimming removed 5 bases at V and 4 bases at J, with 12 bases between. Germline V gene sequence: CDR1 MNHEY, CDR2 SVGAGI. The CDR3 DNA is TGTGCCAGCAGTGAACAAACATCTTACAATGAGCAGTTCTTC. It yields the protein CASSEQTSYNEQFF.

The V call is TRBV21-1, the J call TRBJ2-1; TRBD1, the table's D call, lacks a check against the DNA. TRBV21-1 is a documented pseudogene. The length of the CDR3 is 16 residues. The CDR3 region has the DNA TGTGCCAGCAGCAACCTCCCCGGGGGTAGATACAATGAGCAGTTCTTC. This translates into CASSNLPGGRYNEQFF.

V is TRBV5-4 and J is TRBJ2-3, with 7 bases aligning to TRBD2. The J segment lost 2 bases and the V segment lost 6 bases, leaving 6 bases of the junction unmatched. Germline CDR1 reads SGHNT; CDR2 reads YYREEE (reference sequence). This CDR3 is built from 14 residues. The CDR3 DNA reads TGTGCCAGCACGACCGGGGGGACCACAGATACGCAGTATTTT. Its translation: CASTTGGTTDTQYF.

V usage is TRBV30 and J usage is TRBJ1-1, with D unresolved. CDR3 length: 12 residues. V was pared by 0 bases and J by 2 bases, with 4 bases between. In germline, CDR1 is GTSNPN, CDR2 SVGIG (reference sequence). CDR3: CAWSVRNTEAFF. For the CDR3, the DNA is TGTGCCTGGAGTGTTAGAAACACTGAAGCTTTCTTT. The whole variable domain, remainder taken from reference TRBV30 and TRBJ1-1, is SQTIHQWPATLVQPVGSPLSLECTVEGTSNPNLYWYRQAAGRGLQLLFYSVGIGQISSEVPQNLSASRPQDRQFILSSKKLLLSDSGFYLCAWSVRNTEAFFGQGTRLTVV.

The rearrangement joins TRBV7-7 to TRBJ2-5; D is tentatively TRBD1 or TRBD2 (5 bases each). The CDR3 is 15 residues long. The V and J ends lost 3 bases and 1 base respectively, with 12 bases between them. Germline V CDR1 and CDR2: SSHAT, FNYEAQ (reference sequence). The CDR3 DNA reads TGTGCCAGCAGCTTGCCGGGGCTGGGCCAAGAGACCCAGTACTTC. Translating it yields CASSLPGLGQETQYF.

The rearrangement uses TRBV2 and TRBJ1-5, with D possibly TRBD1 on 5 matching bases. The germline V and J ends were trimmed by 4 bases and 5 bases, with 12 bases remaining between them. The CDR3 is made up of 14 amino acids. Germline V gives CDR1 SNHLY, CDR2 FYNNEI. In nucleotides, the CDR3 is TGTGCCAGCAGTGGGGGTCAGGGACATCAGCCCCAGCATTTT. Translation: CASSGGQGHQPQHF.

J is TRBJ2-3 and V is TRBV7-3, with 7 bases fitting TRBD1. The CDR3 is 14 amino acids. V shed 5 bases and J 2 bases; nucleotides not matched to a gene: 4. CDR1 is SGHTA, CDR2 FQGTGA, per germline. The CDR3: CASSMTGFTDTQYF. In DNA, the CDR3 is TGTGCCAGCAGCATGACAGGGTTCACAGATACGCAGTATTTT. The entire variable domain, with the rest obtained from reference TRBV7-3 and TRBJ2-3, is as follows: GAGVSQTPSNKVTEKGKYVELRCDPISGHTALYWYRQSLGQGPEFLIYFQGTGAADDSGLPNDRFFAVRPEGSVSTLKIQRTERGDSAVYLCASSMTGFTDTQYFGPGTRLTVL.

J is TRBJ1-6 and V is TRBV6-5, with D possibly TRBD1 on 5 matching bases. The CDR3 totals 13 residues. The germline CDR1 and CDR2 sequences are MNHEY and SVGAGI. The ends were cut back, 6 bases at V and 9 bases at J, with 12 bases in the middle. The DNA of the CDR3 is TGTGCCAGCAGGTCCAGGGTTGGTTCACCCCTCCACTTT. The encoded protein is CASRSRVGSPLHF.

V and J are TRBV9 and TRBJ1-4; TRBD1 is a possible D gene (5 bases). Trimming removed 4 bases from V and 8 bases from J, with 15 bases in between. The germline gives CDR1 SGDLS, CDR2 YYNGEE. This CDR3 contains 14 residues. The CDR3 reads CASSSDMFREKLFF. DNA of the CDR3: TGTGCCAGCAGCTCGGACATGTTCAGGGAAAAACTGTTTTTT.

The V call is TRBV30, the J call TRBJ2-3, with 7 bases aligning to TRBD2. CDR1 is GTSNPN and CDR2 is SVGIG in the germline V gene (reference sequence). This CDR3 contains 16 residues. V was clipped by 0 bases and J by 2 bases; unmatched bases: 8. The CDR3 here is CAWSVGLAVFTDTQYF. CDR3 sequence (DNA): TGTGCCTGGAGTGTGGGGCTAGCGGTTTTCACAGATACGCAGTATTTT.

The chain is built from TRBV4-3 and TRBJ2-1; 11 bases map to TRBD2. The CDR3 totals 15 residues. The germline gives CDR1 LGHNA, CDR2 YSLEER. V was clipped by 0 bases and J by 14 bases; unmatched bases: 9. CDR3 sequence: CASSQDRIAGGPEFF. As DNA, the CDR3 is TGCGCCAGCAGCCAAGATCGAATAGCGGGGGGGCCGGAGTTCTTC.

The chain is built from TRBV20-1 and TRBJ1-4, with D possibly matching TRBD1 (6 bases). Germline V gene sequence: CDR1 DFQATT, CDR2 SNEGSKA (reference sequence). V was shortened by 0 bases and J by 6 bases, with 8 bases between the two germline ends. CDR3 size: 13 residues. The CDR3 nucleotides are TGCAGTGCTAGAGACAGGGGACATGAAAAACTGTTTTTT. Protein product: CSARDRGHEKLFF.

This chain connects TRBV3-1 to TRBJ1-1; no reliable D call. Germline V gene sequence: CDR1 LGHDT, CDR2 YNNKEL (reference sequence). The CDR3 has 15 amino acids. V lost 1 base to trimming and J lost 7 bases, with 16 bases between them. Here the CDR3 reads CASSQAAASGFEAFF. CDR3 nucleotide sequence: TGTGCCAGCAGCCAAGCGGCAGCCTCTGGATTTGAAGCTTTCTTT.

The rearrangement links TRBV11-3 to TRBJ2-3, with 10 positions matching TRBD2. This CDR3 has 16 residues. Trimming took 1 base from V and 6 from J; bases not matched to a gene: 7. Germline V gives CDR1 SGHNT, CDR2 YENEEA. For the CDR3, the DNA is TGTGCCAGCAGCTTAGGTCTAGCGGGGGACGGGGATACGCAGTATTTT. This encodes CASSLGLAGDGDTQYF.

V usage is TRBV30 and J usage is TRBJ2-5, with D possibly called TRBD1 or TRBD2 (6 bases each). Trimming removed 4 bases at V and 5 bases at J, with 11 bases between. The CDR3 sequence is 12 residues long. Germline values: CDR1 GTSNPN, CDR2 SVGIG (reference sequence). As DNA, the CDR3 is TGTGCCTGGAAGGGGGGCTGGGAGACCCAGTACTTC. It is translated as CAWKGGWETQYF.

CDR3: CSVVGDRVYEQYF. DNA of the CDR3: TGCAGCGTTGTGGGGGACAGAGTCTACGAGCAGTACTTC. The chain carries TRBV29-1 and TRBJ2-7; 7 nucleotides match TRBD1. CDR3 size: 13 residues. V trimming: 4 bases; J trimming: 3 bases; junction bases outside the gene matches: 6. Per the germline V gene, CDR1 is SQVTM and CDR2 is ANQGSEA.

This clonotype is a singleton in its sample. The chain has TRBV30 and TRBJ2-1; unclear D gene. Looked up from germline, CDR1 is GTSNPN and CDR2 is SVGIG (reference sequence). The CDR3 contains 11 residues. The V gene lost 0 bases and the J gene lost 8 bases, with 5 bases spanning the gap. This CDR3 is CAWSVRDEQFF. The CDR3 bases are TGTGCCTGGAGTGTCCGGGATGAGCAGTTCTTC.

CDR3 sequence (DNA): TGTGCCAGCAGCTATACACCTAACTATGGCTACACCTTC. It is translated as CASSYTPNYGYTF. This chain uses TRBV6-5 with TRBJ1-2; D call uncertain. This CDR3 region has 13 residues. The V gene lost 6 bases and the J gene lost 0 bases, with 8 bases spanning the gap. The germline CDR1 and CDR2 sequences are MNHEY and SVGAGI.

This rearrangement joins TRBV2 to TRBJ1-5; 7 bases line up with TRBD1. Unmatched junction bases numbered 11, after V lost 6 bases and J lost 9 bases. The germline V gene has CDR1 SNHLY and CDR2 FYNNEI. The CDR3 extends over 14 amino acids. The CDR3 reads CASRRGTALGPQHF. DNA of the CDR3: TGTGCCAGCAGGAGGGGGACAGCTCTAGGGCCCCAGCATTTT.

The sample holds one count of this clonotype. The J gene is TRBJ2-3, the V gene TRBV30, with D perhaps assigned TRBD1 or TRBD2 (6 bases each). This CDR3 region has 14 residues. Germline V gene lookup returns CDR1 GTSNPN and CDR2 SVGIG (reference sequence). V was trimmed by 4 bases and J by 6 bases, leaving 17 bases between them. Written as DNA, the CDR3 is TGTGCCTGGATGAAGGGGGGCTGGGGGGATACGCAGTATTTT. Its protein is CAWMKGGWGDTQYF. Drawing the rest from reference TRBV30 and TRBJ2-3, the complete variable domain is SQTIHQWPATLVQPVGSPLSLECTVEGTSNPNLYWYRQAAGRGLQLLFYSVGIGQISSEVPQNLSASRPQDRQFILSSKKLLLSDSGFYLCAWMKGGWGDTQYFGPGTRLTVL.

The V gene is TRBV28, the J gene TRBJ2-3; no reliable D call. V was cut by 6 bases and J by 2 bases, with 15 bases left in between. This CDR3 comprises 15 residues. Per the germline V gene, CDR1 is MDHEN and CDR2 is SYDVKM. CDR3 DNA sequence: TGTGCCAGCAGCCGCCCGATGAACCCCACAGATACGCAGTATTTT. Translating it yields CASSRPMNPTDTQYF.

This clonotype was observed a single time. CDR3 nucleotides: TGTGCCAGCAGCCCCACCTCTAGCCCCCAAGAGACCCAGTACTTC. Residues: CASSPTSSPQETQYF. The chain couples TRBV9 to TRBJ2-5, with a weak D call TRBD2 (5 bases). CDR1 SGDLS and CDR2 YYNGEE come from the germline V gene. The CDR3 length is 15 residues. The ends were cut back, 4 bases at V and 1 base at J, with 14 bases in the middle.

This chain connects TRBV5-1 to TRBJ2-1, with D possibly being TRBD2 (5 bases). The CDR3 runs 17 residues. The V and J ends lost 0 bases and 2 bases respectively, with 15 bases between them. Germline V gene data show CDR1 as SGHRS and CDR2 as YFSETQ. The CDR3 reads CASSLGSIPGTYNEQFF. For the CDR3, the DNA is TGCGCCAGCAGCTTGGGGTCCATTCCGGGGACCTACAATGAGCAGTTCTTC.

This clonotype was counted once. The V call is TRBV30, the J call TRBJ1-2; 8 nucleotides line up with TRBD1. This CDR3 has 14 amino acids. V shed 6 bases, J shed 4 bases, and the junction held 10 bases outside the gene matches. The germline gives CDR1 GTSNPN, CDR2 SVGIG (reference sequence). The CDR3 region is CACPGTGGAYGYTF. In nucleotides, the CDR3 is TGTGCCTGCCCGGGGACAGGCGGGGCCTATGGCTACACCTTC.

The chain combines TRBV5-1 with TRBJ1-2; TRBD1 matches at 7 bases. V shed 1 base, J shed 8 bases, and the junction held 5 bases outside the gene matches. Germline V gene sequence: CDR1 SGHRS, CDR2 YFSETQ. The CDR3 length is 13 residues. The CDR3 protein is CASSLPGTVGYTF. CDR3 DNA: TGCGCCAGCAGCTTGCCTGGGACAGTAGGCTACACCTTC.

The chain uses TRBV4-3 and TRBJ2-5; 8 bases fit TRBD2. After removal of 0 bases from V and 4 bases from J, the junction contained 10 bases not matched to a gene. Germline V CDR1 and CDR2: LGHNA, YSLEER. CDR3 size: 17 residues. The CDR3 region has the DNA TGCGCCAGCAGCCAAGATTCCAACGGGGGGGCCGGAGAGACCCAGTACTTC. Translated: CASSQDSNGGAGETQYF.

V usage is TRBV29-1 and J usage is TRBJ2-7, with D perhaps matching TRBD2 (6 bases). The CDR3 covers 14 residues. The germline CDR1 and CDR2 sequences are SQVTM and ANQGSEA. The V end lost 7 bases, the J end lost 1 base, and 17 bases lay between the germline ends. The chain's CDR3 is CSAMGGPLSYEQYF. In DNA form, the CDR3 reads TGCAGCGCCATGGGAGGTCCTCTTTCCTACGAGCAGTACTTC.

The rearrangement links TRBV12-5 to TRBJ2-7, with 8 bases lining up with TRBD1. With V trimmed by 0 bases and J by 5 bases, 6 bases remained unmatched. Germline loops: CDR1 LGHNT, CDR2 FRNRAP. The CDR3 totals 15 residues. This CDR3 reads CASGLVLGQADEQYF. CDR3 nucleotides: TGTGCTAGTGGTTTGGTACTGGGACAGGCGGACGAGCAGTACTTC.

This sequence joins TRBV4-1 and TRBJ2-5; TRBD1 aligns across 10 bases. Germline loops: CDR1 MGHRA, CDR2 YSYEKL. The CDR3 contains 14 residues. V lost 3 bases and J lost 4; bases outside the gene matches: 2. For the CDR3, the DNA is TGCGCCAGCAGCCAGGACAGGGGGGGAGAGACCCAGTACTTC. This encodes CASSQDRGGETQYF.

The chain links TRBV12-3 or TRBV12-4 to TRBJ2-2; D gene unclear. V was trimmed by 5 bases and J by 2 bases, leaving 18 bases between them. The length of the CDR3 is 17 residues. Here the CDR3 reads CASSILRRPLNTGELFF. The CDR3 DNA reads TGTGCCAGCAGTATCCTACGGCGTCCTCTTAACACCGGGGAGCTGTTTTTT.